This T cell receptor (beta chain) was identified in a study of cytomegalovirus exposure and HLA in healthy donors. Notes on the study in general: Other equally common chains were less clonally expanded than HLA-associated TCR beta chains, a later analysis showed.

V was pared by 2 bases and J by 9 bases, with 8 bases between. CDR3 size: 12 residues. Germline lookup yields CDR1 MDHEN and CDR2 SYDVKM. Primers included in the PCR were 60 Vbeta and 13 Jbeta primers. Assay used: immunoSEQ multiplex PCR; TCRdb lists only in-frame clones, some missing. The repertoire holds roughly 250,000 clones, with just under 85% as singletons. This clone was seen a single time. As yet, its antigen is unknown. Sequencing was done on a sample of PBMCs. The genes are TRBV28 and TRBJ2-1; a weak D match, TRBD1 (5 bases). The receptor was isolated from a woman between 40 and 50 years old in good health and CMV-seropositive. The CDR3 here is CASSLQGREQFF. CDR3 DNA: TGTGCCAGCAGTTTACAGGGTCGTGAGCAGTTCTTC.